The 18 T cell receptor beta chains below all came from one sample that was sequenced in a study of T cell changes during pregnancy in multiple sclerosis. Clones were read by immunoSEQ multiplex PCR, and TCRdb kept only the in-frame ones, dropping some. This table has around 72,000 clones, around nine tenths appearing once. The input for sequencing was peripheral blood, taken in the second trimester of pregnancy. These receptors all come from a female donor in good health, enrolled as a control in a pregnancy study.

This chain links TRBV7-8 with TRBJ1-1, with 9 bases fitting TRBD1. The germline CDR1 and CDR2 sequences are SGHVS and FQNEAQ. V was clipped by 0 bases and J by 6 bases; unmatched bases: 5. This CDR3 has 15 residues. For the CDR3, the DNA is TGTGCCAGCAGCTTAGCATACGACAGGGGGTCTGAAGCTTTCTTT. It encodes CASSLAYDRGSEAFF. Drawing the rest from reference TRBV7-8 and TRBJ1-1, the complete variable domain is GAGVSQSPRYKVAKRGQDVALRCDPISGHVSLFWYQQALGQGPEFLTYFQNEAQLDKSGLPSDRFFAERPEGSVSTLKIQRTQQEDSAVYLCASSLAYDRGSEAFFGQGTRLTVV.

This rearrangement joins TRBV5-1 to TRBJ2-2; TRBD2 agrees at 10 bases. CDR3 size: 14 residues. Germline V CDR1 and CDR2: SGHRS, YFSETQ. Trimming removed 7 bases from V and 6 bases from J; junction bases left unmatched: 6. The CDR3 coding sequence is TGCGCCAGCGAGACGAGCGGGGGGGCCGGGGAGCTGTTTTTT. Translated, it gives CASETSGGAGELFF.

This sequence joins TRBV2 and TRBJ2-2, with D possibly being TRBD1 (6 bases). CDR1 is SNHLY, CDR2 FYNNEI, per germline. The germline V and J ends were trimmed by 4 bases and 5 bases, with 20 bases remaining between them. The CDR3 runs to 17 residues. The CDR3 region is CASSGDDTPGVTGELFF. The CDR3 coding sequence is TGTGCCAGCAGTGGGGATGACACACCAGGGGTTACCGGGGAGCTGTTTTTT.

The chain joins TRBV5-8 to TRBJ1-5; D perhaps matches TRBD1 (6 bases). Per germline, CDR1 SGHTS and CDR2 YDEGEE. The CDR3 is 13 amino acids. V dropped 4 bases and J dropped 5 bases, with 10 bases sitting between them. The CDR3, as DNA: TGTGCCAGCAGCCGGGACATTTATCAGCCCCAGCATTTT. Translated, it gives CASSRDIYQPQHF.

This chain connects TRBV19 to TRBJ1-2; tentative D call: TRBD1 (5 bases). Per germline, CDR1 LNHDA and CDR2 SQIVND (reference sequence). CDR3 size: 15 residues. Between the trimmed V and J ends, which lost 7 bases and 0 bases, there was a span of 15 bases. CDR3 bases: TGTGCCAGTACCCCCCCTGGGGGGACTAACTATGGCTACACCTTC. It translates to CASTPPGGTNYGYTF.

A note on this clone: This sample also contains other DNA sequences that code for the same CDR3. The rearrangement joins TRBV7-2 to TRBJ1-5, with TRBD1 matching over 7 bases. Germline V lookup: CDR1 SGHTA, CDR2 FQGNSA. V lost 0 bases, J lost 2 bases, and 1 base stayed unmatched. The CDR3 totals 15 residues. CDR3 in DNA: TGTGCCAGCAGCTTAGCAGGGGGCGGCAATCAGCCCCAGCATTTT. Translation: CASSLAGGGNQPQHF.

This clone was detected only once. The chain has TRBV15 and TRBJ1-2, with 7 bases lining up with TRBD1. Germline lookup yields CDR1 LNHNV and CDR2 YYDKDF (reference sequence). This CDR3 is built from 13 residues. The V segment lost 5 bases and the J segment 2 bases; nucleotides outside the gene matches: 2. Written as DNA, the CDR3 is TGTGCCACCAGCTTGACAGGGAACTATGGCTACACCTTC. It yields the protein CATSLTGNYGYTF.

This chain connects TRBV27 to TRBJ2-5; TRBD2 agrees at 7 bases. From germline, CDR1 is MNHEY and CDR2 SMNVEV (reference sequence). Trimming removed 4 bases from V and 2 bases from J; junction bases left unmatched: 7. The CDR3 length is 15 residues. The CDR3 coding sequence is TGTGCCAGCAGTTATACCCGGGACTATCAAGAGACCCAGTACTTC. Translation: CASSYTRDYQETQYF.

V gene TRBV19 combines with J gene TRBJ1-2, with D perhaps matching TRBD1 (5 bases). V was pared by 4 bases and J by 4 bases, with 25 bases between. The CDR3 is made up of 18 amino acids. CDR1 and CDR2 (germline): LNHDA, SQIVND (reference sequence). The CDR3 nucleotides are TGTGCCAGTAGTACCCGAGCGGGGGGTCGGGACGGGCCCTATGGCTACACCTTC. It specifies CASSTRAGGRDGPYGYTF.

This rearrangement joins TRBV29-1 to TRBJ2-3; D might be TRBD2 (6 bases). The CDR3 loop spans 10 amino acids. V was clipped by 8 bases and J by 6 bases, with 9 bases between them. Germline CDR1 SQVTM, CDR2 ANQGSEA. In nucleotides, the CDR3 is TGCAGCACCCGGGGGGATACGCAGTATTTT. As protein: CSTRGDTQYF.

The chain employs TRBV25-1 and TRBJ1-2, with 7 bases identical to TRBD1. Germline V gene sequence: CDR1 MGHDK, CDR2 SYGVNS. The trim removed 4 bases at V and 0 bases at J, leaving 11 bases unmatched. CDR3 length: 17 amino acids. CDR3 amino acids: CASSASRGWPPNYGYTF. Written as DNA, the CDR3 is TGTGCCAGCAGTGCAAGCAGGGGGTGGCCTCCTAACTATGGCTACACCTTC.

This clone was found a few times. This chain connects TRBV30 to TRBJ1-5, with D possibly matching TRBD1 (6 bases). Trimming cost V 0 bases and J 4 bases, with 19 bases left between them. The germline gives CDR1 GTSNPN, CDR2 SVGIG (reference sequence). The CDR3 extends over 17 amino acids. This CDR3 reads CAWSVWGGGTENQPQHF. Here the CDR3 DNA reads TGTGCCTGGAGTGTGTGGGGGGGCGGGACGGAGAATCAGCCCCAGCATTTT.

This chain joins TRBV4-1 and TRBJ1-3, with 8 bases aligning to TRBD1. The ends lost 1 base at V and 3 bases at J; junction bases unmatched: 2. This CDR3 contains 15 residues. Germline V gene data show CDR1 as MGHRA and CDR2 as YSYEKL. CDR3: CASSQATGVGNTIYF. The CDR3 nucleotides are TGCGCCAGCAGCCAAGCGACAGGGGTTGGAAACACCATATATTTT.

In this sample, this clone turned up once. The genes are TRBV5-1 and TRBJ2-3, with TRBD2 as a possible D gene (5 bases). Deletions cut 0 bases from V and 6 bases from J, with 14 bases between. This CDR3 comprises 15 residues. Germline CDR1 reads SGHRS; CDR2 reads YFSETQ. CDR3 loop: CASSLDPPRVDTQYF. The CDR3 coding sequence is TGCGCCAGCAGCTTGGACCCCCCGAGGGTGGATACGCAGTATTTT. Based on the CDR3 plus reference TRBV5-1 and TRBJ2-3, the full variable domain is KAGVTQTPRYLIKTRGQQVTLSCSPISGHRSVSWYQQTPGQGLQFLFEYFSETQRNKGNFPGRFSGRQFSNSRSEMNVSTLELGDSALYLCASSLDPPRVDTQYFGPGTRLTVL.

The chain joins TRBV7-3 to TRBJ2-1; the match to TRBD2 covers 10 bases. Losses at the gene ends were 0 bases for V and 9 bases for J; bases not matched to a gene: 5. Germline CDR1 is SGHTA and CDR2 is FQGTGA. This CDR3 region has 15 residues. The CDR3 region is CASSLTSGGRVEQFF. CDR3 nucleotide sequence: TGTGCCAGCAGCTTAACTAGCGGGGGGCGGGTTGAGCAGTTCTTC.

The rearrangement joins TRBV19 to TRBJ1-2; tentative D call: TRBD1 (5 bases). The V and J ends lost 3 bases and 8 bases respectively, with 13 bases between them. Germline V lookup: CDR1 LNHDA, CDR2 SQIVND (reference sequence). The CDR3 covers 13 residues. The CDR3 loop reads CASSIQGKDGYTF. DNA for the CDR3: TGTGCCAGTAGTATCCAGGGAAAAGACGGCTACACCTTC.

This chain uses TRBV7-2 with TRBJ2-3; 11 bases align to TRBD1. J lost 6 bases, V lost 5 bases, and 4 bases had no gene match. From germline, CDR1 is SGHTA and CDR2 FQGNSA. There are 14 residues in the CDR3. The CDR3, as DNA: TGTGCCAGCAGCCGGACAGGGGGCAGGGATACGCAGTATTTT. This translates into CASSRTGGRDTQYF.

The J gene is TRBJ2-2, the V gene TRBV4-3; D remains unclear. The length of the CDR3 is 14 residues. CDR1 LGHNA and CDR2 YSLEER come from the germline V gene. Trimming cost V 0 bases and J 6 bases, with 8 bases left between them. The CDR3 sequence is CASSQDPGAGELFF. CDR3 DNA: TGCGCCAGCAGCCAAGATCCAGGTGCCGGGGAGCTGTTTTTT.